Sequencing of this T cell receptor (beta chain) was carried out in a study of blood T cell repertoires in COVID-19. The wider study: Samples taken during acute and convalescent COVID-19 were collected in the United States, Italy and Spain. The analysed material was cDNA or gDNA that came from T cells, B-cell-depleted T cells, or PBMCs.

The length of the CDR3 is 15 residues. J was trimmed by 6 bases and V by 4 bases; bases with no gene match: 5. Per germline, CDR1 SGHTA and CDR2 FQGNSA. In the source study's methods: Amplification from reference gene primers served as the basis for estimated nucleated cell counts. Sequencing used immunoSEQ multiplex PCR; TCRdb keeps in-frame clones, though not all of them. V and J calls and clone size are copied from that table; D and trimming were computed from the DNA. The sample gives about 260,000 clones, 85% to 90% of which show up once; around 5% is in the top ten. This clone appeared once. Seattle researchers signed up patients amid active infection and tracked them longitudinally.

V is TRBV7-2 and J is TRBJ1-6, with TRBD1 matching over 8 bases. The sample consisted of peripheral blood. The TCR originated in a woman aged 60-70 years with COVID-19, enrolled during active disease. CDR3 protein: CASSSTGGGNSPLHF. The CDR3 coding sequence is TGTGCCAGCAGCTCAACAGGGGGGGGTAATTCACCCCTCCACTTT. The full variable domain, completed using reference TRBV7-2 and TRBJ1-6, is GAGVSQSPSNKVTEKGKDVELRCDPISGHTALYWYRQSLGQGLEFLIYFQGNSAPDKSGLPSDRFSAERTGGSVSTLTIQRTQQEDSAVYLCASSSTGGGNSPLHFGNGTRLTVT.